Detailed here is one T cell receptor beta chain. The sample belongs to a study of T cell changes during pregnancy in multiple sclerosis. Germline V lookup: CDR1 SGDLS, CDR2 YYNGEE. The J segment lost 0 bases and the V segment lost 0 bases, leaving 2 bases of the junction unmatched. The CDR3 extends over 15 amino acids. Here immunoSEQ multiplex PCR was the method, and the copy in TCRdb shows in-frame clones only, minus some. The data hold over 80,000 clones, with roughly nine tenths observed a single time. Sequences were derived from peripheral blood, sampled in the second trimester of pregnancy. The chain couples TRBV9 to TRBJ1-1; TRBD1 matches at 7 bases. The sequence derives from a female donor in good health, enrolled as a control in a pregnancy study. The CDR3: CASSVAQGVNTEAFF. The CDR3 nucleotides read TGTGCCAGCAGCGTAGCCCAGGGGGTGAACACTGAAGCTTTCTTT.